This is a list of T cell receptor beta chains from one sample in a study of T cell responses to AZD1222 COVID-19 vaccine. Sequencing used immunoSEQ multiplex PCR; TCRdb keeps in-frame clones, though not all of them. The sample contains roughly 120,000 clones, roughly 86% of which appear only once. Sequenced material: peripheral blood, taken 28 days after the second AZD1222 dose. These TCRs come from an adult who received the AZD1222 COVID-19 vaccine. Each CDR3 is given with its conserved first and last residue.

j_call v_call cdr3_aa
TRBJ1-5 TRBV5-1 CASSLGGRNQPQHF
TRBJ2-7 TRBV7-9 CASSFFTYEQYF
TRBJ2-2 TRBV7-8 CASSLAGVGWTRNTGELFF
TRBJ1-2 TRBV18 CASSPSKDSGANYGYTF
TRBJ2-1 TRBV18 CASSPGRQGTAYNEQFF
TRBJ1-1 TRBV29-1 CSVSPQGTEAFF
TRBJ2-5 TRBV5-5 CASSSHTRAGWAGTQYF
TRBJ2-1 TRBV5-1 CASSLYGSGREYYNEQFF
TRBJ2-5 TRBV6-5 CASKTTVSGETQYF
TRBJ2-2 TRBV4-2 CASSQDWSSGYTGELFF
TRBJ1-2 TRBV19 CASSIASGPNYGYTF
TRBJ2-6 TRBV6-2/TRBV6-3 CASSYGQGIGANVLTF
TRBJ1-1 TRBV5-8 CASSGRDRVSLWVTEAFF
TRBJ2-7 TRBV27 CASSTSQGTYEQYF
TRBJ1-2 TRBV5-1 CASSLGGHRRRQLYGYTF
TRBJ2-3 TRBV5-1 CASSLLGGVIDTQYF
TRBJ2-1 TRBV10-3 CAISDSSGSNEQFF
TRBJ1-1 TRBV3-1/TRBV3-2 CASSQGAVGRGEAFF
TRBJ2-7 TRBV5-1 CASSLVTSGRASEQYF
TRBJ2-7 TRBV6-2/TRBV6-3 CASSLAGGFSYEQYF
TRBJ2-3 TRBV7-3 CASRLTGSTDTQYF
TRBJ1-4 TRBV5-1 CASRDGANEKLFF
TRBJ2-7 TRBV15 CATSSGSEDPYEQYF
TRBJ2-4 TRBV19 CASSIRTGGFKNIQYF
TRBJ2-3 TRBV7-3 CASSLWGAVTDTQYF
TRBJ2-2 TRBV7-3 CASSLVGGETGELFF
TRBJ2-1 TRBV19 CASSIGPQGLREQFF
TRBJ1-1 TRBV2 CASSSVFELEF
TRBJ1-2 TRBV18 CASSHNGQGNGYTF